This T cell receptor beta chain was identified in a study of post-analysis software for immune sequencing data (dated by TCRdb to 2014 to 2015). In the study overall: Recorded disease courses included relapsing-remitting, secondary progressive and progressive-relapsing multiple sclerosis, with some patients lacking subtype annotation. A subset of samples was prepared in parallel using single-end sample barcoding, then pooled and co-amplified after Illumina adapter ligation. The patient repertoires were compared against approximately ten previously published healthy control repertoires obtained from donors aged roughly 6 to 25 years. The investigation overall reported the following: The control group was slightly older than the multiple sclerosis patient group. Patients showed significantly higher frequencies than controls for several TRBV segments, among them TRBV5-6, TRBV5-1 and TRBV20-1. When samples were clustered directly using the F measure, samples prepared in the same batch co-clustered strongly, which prompted a batch-effect correction. Significantly lower normalized Chao1 diversity was found in multiple sclerosis patients than in controls, suggesting substantial peripheral T-cell clonal expansion.

Libraries came from PCR. The sequencing machine was an Illumina HiSeq 2500. To reduce PCR and sequencing biases, unique molecular identifiers were built into the TCR beta cDNA libraries. Approximately 500,000 cDNA molecules were obtained per 1 to 10 million input T cells, so each molecule approximated one T cell. The patient libraries were prepared and sequenced using the same protocol as the earlier healthy control dataset. Samples belonging to the same batch were prepared together, multiplexed and sequenced on a shared HiSeq lane. The paper's processing steps were these. Raw barcoded reads were processed with MIGEC, and single-read molecular identifier groups were discarded before consensus assembly and CDR3 extraction. Clonotype tables were post-analysed with VDJtools, and diversity was normalized by down-sampling all datasets to the smallest sample size. To correct batch-related cross-sample contamination, repertoire overlap clustering matched CDR3 amino acid sequences but not nucleotide sequences. In-frame beta chains were kept once TCRdb had trimmed the public reads at Q25 with fastp and called clones with MiXCR. All rows with the same CDR3 protein become a single entry with the most common DNA and genes. Here the V and J calls rest on TCRdb's processing, not on the authors' analysis. The sample table shows fewer than 850,000 distinct CDR3 sequences, and 30% are seen once. Roughly 0.54% of the sample belongs to the ten largest clones.

To demonstrate the VDJtools post-analysis software, TCR beta repertoires were profiled from the peripheral blood of 13 young patients with multiple sclerosis. The multiple sclerosis patients were children and adolescents between 6 and 15 years of age. Comments on this clonotype: Its antigen has not been determined. There are no base qualities to consult, and no much larger clone falls within one base.

CDR1 and CDR2 (DFQATT, SNEGSKA) derive from the germline V gene (reference sequence). Trimming removed 2 bases from V and 2 bases from J, leaving 9 bases between the germline ends. The CDR3, from cysteine to phenylalanine, totals 13 residues. Only the CDR3 part of the read is kept: 39 bases, read in frame from the first base. Sample: blood. The rearrangement combines TRBV20-1 with TRBJ2-5; TRBD1 could be the D gene, as 6 bases match. This clonotype originated in a girl aged 10-17 years with multiple sclerosis. Read as DNA, the sequence is TGCAGTGCTAGATGGACAGATCAAGAGACCCAGTACTTC. It codes for CSARWTDQETQYF.